What follows describes a single T cell receptor beta chain. It was with a sample-barcoded 5' primer and a J-beta primer mix that a second PCR of about 6 to 12 cycles was run. Each TCR beta cDNA got a 12-nucleotide random molecular identifier. TCRdb fed the 5' RACE reads into MiXCR, producing one record per CDR3 protein. In the table there are around 1,700,000 distinct CDR3 sequences, approximately 28% of which are singletons. The source of the sample is a study of blood T cells in healthy people across ages. CDR1 MNHNS and CDR2 SASEGT come from the germline V gene. Trimming stripped 5 bases from V and 4 bases from J, with 14 bases between. This CDR3 spans 14 amino acids.

The specimen sequenced was blood. This chain links TRBV6-1 with TRBJ1-1; D gene uncertain. The sequence came from a woman in her thirties in good health. CDR3 sequence (DNA): TGTGCCAGCAGTCGCCGCCTGGGGAGCACTGAAGCTTTCTTT. Translation: CASSRRLGSTEAFF.